This entry lists 27 T cell receptor beta chains sequenced from one sample in a study of blood T cell repertoires in COVID-19 (dated by TCRdb to between 2020 and 2021). Libraries were constructed by the immunoSEQ multiplex PCR assay. Sourced from immuneACCESS, this table was stored by TCRdb with only in-frame sequences that have V and J called. A share of the clones is absent; for the studies checked, an unresolved V gene accounts for under half, and the remainder has no known explanation. Counted in this sample were around 130,000 clones; 70% to 90% of them appeared once. Approximately 16% of the sample belongs to the ten largest clones. The material sequenced was peripheral blood. Receptors were obtained from a woman between 45 and 65 years old who had recovered from COVID-19.

The V call is TRBV2, the J call TRBJ1-4; the D is unclear. CDR1 SNHLY and CDR2 FYNNEI come from the germline V gene. The CDR3 length is 12 residues. With 4 bases removed from V and 8 bases from J, the gap between germline ends came to 8 bases. In DNA, the CDR3 is TGTGCCAGCAGTGGGTACGGGGAAAAACTGTTTTTT. This codes for CASSGYGEKLFF.

The chain links TRBV7-9 to TRBJ1-2; weak D call: TRBD1 (5 bases). Per the germline V gene, CDR1 is SEHNR and CDR2 is FQNEAQ (reference sequence). The V and J ends lost 1 base and 7 bases respectively, with 16 bases between them. This CDR3 comprises 15 residues. The CDR3 DNA is TGTGCCAGCAGCTTAGGGCAGGGTAAGGCTGGTGGCTACACCTTC. It codes for CASSLGQGKAGGYTF.

The chain combines TRBV29-1 with TRBJ2-7; TRBD1 agrees at 8 bases. V lost 6 bases, J lost 2 bases, and 3 bases stayed unmatched. This CDR3 comprises 12 residues. Germline CDR1 SQVTM, CDR2 ANQGSEA. CDR3 loop: CSVGGQAYEQYF. The CDR3 DNA reads as TGCAGCGTGGGGGGACAGGCCTACGAGCAGTACTTC.

The V call is TRBV3-1 (or the pseudogene TRBV3-2), the J call TRBJ1-4, with 8 positions matching TRBD1. CDR1 is LGHDT, CDR2 YNNKEL, per germline (reference sequence). The length of the CDR3 is 14 residues. J lost 7 bases, V lost 1 base, and 2 bases had no gene match. The CDR3 loop is CASSQGTGSEKLFF. The CDR3 DNA reads as TGTGCCAGCAGCCAAGGGACAGGGAGTGAAAAACTGTTTTTT.

A single count supports this clone. The chain couples TRBV7-2 to TRBJ1-2; D uncertain. CDR1 and CDR2 (germline): SGHTA, FQGNSA. V lost 8 bases and J 0 bases, leaving 19 bases between the germline ends. There are 16 residues in the CDR3. CDR3 region: CASPPASGLANYGYTF. In DNA, the CDR3 is TGTGCCAGCCCTCCCGCCTCAGGCTTAGCTAACTATGGCTACACCTTC. The full variable domain, in which reference TRBV7-2 and TRBJ1-2 provide the parts outside the CDR3, is GAGVSQSPSNKVTEKGKDVELRCDPISGHTALYWYRQSLGQGLEFLIYFQGNSAPDKSGLPSDRFSAERTGGSVSTLTIQRTQQEDSAVYLCASPPASGLANYGYTFGSGTRLTVV.

This chain uses TRBV7-3 with TRBJ2-5; no definite D call. The V and J ends lost 2 bases and 1 base respectively, with 5 bases between them. Germline CDR1 SGHTA, CDR2 FQGTGA. CDR3 length: 13 residues. This chain's CDR3 is CASSLGAQETQYF. The CDR3 DNA sequence: TGTGCCAGCAGCTTAGGAGCCCAAGAGACCCAGTACTTC. Variable domain in full (rest from reference TRBV7-3 and TRBJ2-5): GAGVSQTPSNKVTEKGKYVELRCDPISGHTALYWYRQSLGQGPEFLIYFQGTGAADDSGLPNDRFFAVRPEGSVSTLKIQRTERGDSAVYLCASSLGAQETQYFGPGTRLLVL.

A few counts support this clone. The J gene is TRBJ2-2, the V gene TRBV19; tentatively, D is TRBD2 (7 bases). V lost 5 bases, J lost 3 bases, and 16 bases lay in between. The CDR3 consists of 16 residues. Germline V gene data show CDR1 as LNHDA and CDR2 as SQIVND (reference sequence). The CDR3: CASSLGGGGYTGELFF. In DNA, the CDR3 is TGTGCCAGTAGTCTTGGCGGGGGCGGGTACACCGGGGAGCTGTTTTTT.

The V call is TRBV7-2, the J call TRBJ2-5, with D maybe TRBD2 (6 bases). The CDR3 sequence is 12 residues long. Germline V gene data show CDR1 as SGHTA and CDR2 as FQGNSA. V was cut by 3 bases and J by 5 bases, with 7 bases left in between. The CDR3: CASSFRGETQYF. CDR3 nucleotides: TGTGCCAGCAGCTTTCGGGGGGAGACCCAGTACTTC.

This rearrangement joins TRBV6-2 or TRBV6-3 to TRBJ2-2, with 8 positions matching TRBD1. V trimming: 2 bases; J trimming: 0 bases; junction bases outside the gene matches: 8. The CDR3 contains 18 residues. The germline gives CDR1 MNHEY, CDR2 SVGEGT. The CDR3 DNA reads as TGTGCCAGCAGTTACATCAGGGGGCAGATAGCGAACACCGGGGAGCTGTTTTTT. Translated: CASSYIRGQIANTGELFF.

The chain is built from TRBV7-2 and TRBJ2-6; D is perhaps TRBD2 (7 bases). The CDR3 has 16 amino acids. Germline values: CDR1 SGHTA, CDR2 FQGNSA. V dropped 3 bases and J dropped 3 bases, with 12 bases sitting between them. In DNA form, the CDR3 reads TGTGCCAGCAGCTTTGGGGGGGCGCTTGGGGCCAACGTCCTGACTTTC. It specifies CASSFGGALGANVLTF.

This clone has a single count. The V and J genes are TRBV15 and TRBJ1-4, with 10 bases fitting TRBD1. V lost 4 bases to trimming and J lost 8 bases; unmatched junction nucleotides: 13. Germline V gives CDR1 LNHNV, CDR2 YYDKDF (reference sequence). There are 17 residues in the CDR3. The CDR3 nucleotides read TGTGCCACCAGCATCGTCCCGGGACAGGGGAGTCACGAAAAACTGTTTTTT. The encoded protein is CATSIVPGQGSHEKLFF.

This sequence joins TRBV9 and TRBJ2-1; D is unclear. Trimming stripped 0 bases from V and 0 bases from J, with 16 bases between. The germline gives CDR1 SGDLS, CDR2 YYNGEE. CDR3 size: 18 residues. The CDR3 protein is CASSVAGHSSSSYNEQFF. CDR3 sequence (DNA): TGTGCCAGCAGCGTAGCGGGTCACTCGTCTAGCTCCTACAATGAGCAGTTCTTC.

The chain uses TRBV6-1 and TRBJ1-1; 8 positions agree with TRBD1. CDR1 MNHNS and CDR2 SASEGT come from the germline V gene. The CDR3 runs 13 residues. Trimming cost V 3 bases and J 12 bases; bases outside gene matches: 9. CDR3 bases: TGTGCCAGCAGTGAGGACAGGGATGTTGCGACTTTCTTT. It codes for CASSEDRDVATFF.

The chain recombines TRBV11-2 with TRBJ2-5; TRBD2 matches 15 bases. The junction had 2 bases not matched to a gene; V was cut back by 1 base and J by 2 bases. CDR3 size: 17 residues. Germline V gene data show CDR1 as SGHAT and CDR2 as FQNNGV. CDR3 sequence: CASSLAGLAGGQETQYF. The CDR3 DNA sequence: TGTGCCAGCAGCTTAGCGGGACTAGCGGGGGGACAAGAGACCCAGTACTTC. Full variable domain (outside the CDR3, taken from reference TRBV11-2 and TRBJ2-5): EAGVAQSPRYKIIEKRQSVAFWCNPISGHATLYWYQQILGQGPKLLIQFQNNGVVDDSQLPKDRFSAERLKGVDSTLKIQPAKLEDSAVYLCASSLAGLAGGQETQYFGPGTRLLVL.

This clone is a singleton in its sample. Because the CDR3 is missing its conserved closing phenylalanine or tryptophan, this is likely a read error. It is unclear where the CDR3 begins or ends on the DNA, so no DNA is shown, and the CDR3 is as TCRdb lists it. CDR3 region: CASSEVVPFI. V gene TRBV2 combines with J gene TRBJ1-2. The CDR3 region is 10 residues in length, termini included. Germline assignment: CDR1 SNHLY and CDR2 FYNNEI.

This clone has only a few counts. V and J are TRBV5-4 and TRBJ2-5; 7 bases map to TRBD1. The CDR3 runs 14 residues. The V and J ends lost 3 bases and 2 bases, in that order; junction bases with no gene match: 4. Germline CDR1 is SGHNT and CDR2 is YYREEE (reference sequence). The DNA for the CDR3 is TGTGCCAGCAGCTCGGGACAGCAACAAGAGACCCAGTACTTC. Translated, it gives CASSSGQQQETQYF.

This clone has only one observation. The chain couples TRBV19 to TRBJ1-2, with a possible D match to TRBD1 (6 bases). The CDR3 runs 16 residues. In germline, CDR1 is LNHDA, CDR2 SQIVND (reference sequence). Deletions cut 7 bases from V and 2 bases from J, with 20 bases between. The CDR3 here is CASTTRGLRGNYGYTF. CDR3 coding DNA: TGTGCCAGTACCACCCGGGGCCTCAGGGGCAACTATGGCTACACCTTC. Full variable domain (remainder filled in from reference TRBV19 and TRBJ1-2): DGGITQSPKYLFRKEGQNVTLSCEQNLNHDAMYWYRQDPGQGLRLIYYSQIVNDFQKGDIAEGYSVSREKKESFPLTVTSAQKNPTAFYLCASTTRGLRGNYGYTFGSGTRLTVV.

The V and J genes are TRBV19 and TRBJ2-7; D gene uncertain. The germline V gene encodes CDR1 LNHDA and CDR2 SQIVND (reference sequence). V was shortened by 0 bases and J by 0 bases, with 12 bases between the two germline ends. The CDR3 has 16 residues. The CDR3 loop is CASSIDFRTGSYEQYF. The CDR3 nucleotides are TGTGCCAGTAGTATAGACTTCCGTACTGGCTCCTACGAGCAGTACTTC.

In this sample, this clone turned up once. The chain carries TRBV4-2 and TRBJ2-1; TRBD1 matches 10 bases. CDR3 length equals 15 residues. With V trimmed by 2 bases and J by 6 bases, 4 bases remained unmatched. Germline-derived CDR1 and CDR2 are LGHNA and YNFKEQ. CDR3 nucleotide sequence: TGTGCCAGCAGCCAAATTCGGACAGGGGGCAATGAGCAGTTCTTC. Translating it yields CASSQIRTGGNEQFF.

The rearrangement links TRBV6-2 or TRBV6-3 to TRBJ2-2; D uncertain. CDR1 is MNHEY and CDR2 is SVGEGT in the germline V gene. The ends were cut back, 4 bases at V and 1 base at J, with 4 bases in the middle. This CDR3 has 13 residues. The chain's CDR3 is CASSWLNTGELFF. CDR3 nucleotide sequence: TGTGCCAGCAGTTGGCTGAACACCGGGGAGCTGTTTTTT.

The chain employs TRBV6-2 or TRBV6-3 and TRBJ2-6, with D perhaps TRBD1 (6 bases). This CDR3 region has 19 residues. In germline, CDR1 is MNHEY, CDR2 SVGEGT. The V end lost 6 bases, the J end lost 3 bases, and 24 bases lay between the germline ends. The CDR3, as DNA: TGTGCCAGCAGCCCCCAGGGACACCAGGTGGGCCGTGGGGCCAACGTCCTGACTTTC. Translating gives CASSPQGHQVGRGANVLTF.

The genes are TRBV19 and TRBJ2-2, with TRBD1 matching 11 bases. With V trimmed by 3 bases and J by 3 bases, 6 bases remained unmatched. This CDR3 spans 17 amino acids. Germline assignment: CDR1 LNHDA and CDR2 SQIVND (reference sequence). The CDR3 coding sequence is TGTGCCAGTAGTATCGTAGTGGGACAGGGGGACACCGGGGAGCTGTTTTTT. Residues: CASSIVVGQGDTGELFF.

This chain links TRBV30 with TRBJ2-3; 9 nucleotides line up with TRBD2. V lost 7 bases and J lost 4; bases outside the gene matches: 9. This CDR3 is 14 amino acids long. In germline, CDR1 is GTSNPN, CDR2 SVGIG (reference sequence). CDR3: CASHSGGMADTQYF. CDR3 bases: TGTGCCTCTCATAGCGGGGGAATGGCAGATACGCAGTATTTT.

This sequence joins TRBV5-4 and TRBJ2-3; the match to TRBD2 covers 10 bases. Losses at the gene ends were 4 bases for V and 0 bases for J; bases not matched to a gene: 2. In germline, CDR1 is SGHNT, CDR2 YYREEE (reference sequence). CDR3 length: 15 amino acids. CDR3 protein: CASSTSGDSTDTQYF. The DNA of the CDR3 is TGTGCCAGCAGCACTAGCGGGGATAGCACAGATACGCAGTATTTT. The full variable domain, in which reference TRBV5-4 and TRBJ2-3 provide the parts outside the CDR3, is ETGVTQSPTHLIKTRGQQVTLRCSSQSGHNTVSWYQQALGQGPQFIFQYYREEENGRGNFPPRFSGLQFPNYSSELNVNALELDDSALYLCASSTSGDSTDTQYFGPGTRLTVL.

This clone showed up just once. V is TRBV7-9 and J is TRBJ2-5; D gene ambiguous. Germline-derived CDR1 and CDR2 are SEHNR and FQNEAQ (reference sequence). The CDR3 sequence is 13 residues long. With 6 bases removed from V and 1 base from J, the gap between germline ends came to 9 bases. The CDR3 DNA sequence: TGTGCCAGCAGACGGGTATCCCAAGAGACCCAGTACTTC. It is translated as CASRRVSQETQYF.

V is TRBV20-1 and J is TRBJ2-7; D not certain. Germline V lookup: CDR1 DFQATT, CDR2 SNEGSKA (reference sequence). CDR3 size: 11 residues. V dropped 2 bases and J dropped 4 bases, with 6 bases sitting between them. CDR3 in DNA: TGCAGTGCTAGATCCCCGTACGAGCAGTACTTC. This sequence encodes CSARSPYEQYF.

The chain combines TRBV5-4 with TRBJ2-5; 7 bases match TRBD1. CDR1 SGHNT and CDR2 YYREEE come from the germline V gene (reference sequence). The CDR3 has 14 residues. With 0 bases clipped from V and 1 base from J, the junction kept 0 bases outside the gene matches. This CDR3 is CASSLGQGQETQYF. The CDR3 DNA follows: TGTGCCAGCAGCTTGGGACAGGGCCAAGAGACCCAGTACTTC.